This record looks at one TCR beta chain sequence and its context. No cell sorting was done before RNA was extracted from the tissue. This sample was included in a study of tumor and adjacent non-tumor tissue in lung cancer. The library came from three nested PCR rounds adapted from ARM-PCR protocols. TCRdb used MiXCR to reprocess the multiplex PCR reads, holding one entry per CDR3 protein. Of more than 95,000 distinct CDR3 sequences detected, 66% appear once; the ten largest clones hold about 13%. V was clipped by 2 bases and J by 6 bases; unmatched bases: 13. This CDR3 spans 16 amino acids. Germline lookup yields CDR1 SGHKS and CDR2 YYEKEE (reference sequence).

The source is a man under 40 with non-small cell lung cancer. J is TRBJ2-7 and V is TRBV5-5; TRBD1 agrees at 8 bases. Sequenced input: lung tumor tissue. CDR3 amino acids: CASSFFRTGTDTEQYF. The CDR3 coding sequence is TGTGCCAGCAGCTTCTTTCGGACAGGGACGGATACCGAGCAGTACTTC.